The clone carrying this T cell receptor (beta chain) appeared a few times. Its antigen is not known. TCRdb reprocessed the PCR reads using MiXCR. The data hold thousands of clones, with approximately 30% observed a single time. No treatment had been given to any patient before thyroid surgery. This record comes from a study of metastatic and nonmetastatic thyroid tumors. Background on the study: The authors compared repertoires across blood and tumor or nodule tissue from malignant and benign thyroid patients.

V lost 6 bases to trimming and J lost 5 bases, with 20 bases between them. Per the germline V gene, CDR1 is MDHEN and CDR2 is SYDVKM. CDR3 length: 17 residues. Study results and limitations: Relative to benign nodules, malignant thyroid tumors were reportedly characterized by significantly elevated TCR beta diversity in blood and tumor.

Sequenced input: adjacent normal tissue. The source of this sequence is a female donor with papillary thyroid cancer or a benign thyroid nodule (not recorded which). Some clones in this sample may be carry-over from other donors' samples. The V and J genes are TRBV28 and TRBJ1-6; D is possibly TRBD1 (6 bases). CDR3 region: CASRTWDTLVDNSPLHF. CDR3 DNA sequence: TGTGCCAGCAGGACCTGGGACACTTTAGTTGATAATTCACCCCTCCACTTT.